This TCR beta chain derives from a study of shared clonotypes between healthy human individuals. Trimming removed 5 bases at V and 2 bases at J, with 12 bases between. Germline V gene sequence: CDR1 SNHLY, CDR2 FYNNEI. The CDR3 runs 14 residues. Using immunoSEQ multiplex PCR, the repertoire was profiled, and TCRdb retains in-frame clones only, with some absent. The profile shows approximately 250,000 clones, approximately 70% of them singletons. All participating donors were Caucasian adults from Nashville, Tennessee. CD4+ cell separation produced CD45RA+ naive and CD45RA-negative memory subsets. This clonotype originated in a man aged 25 to 40 in good health. The sample was memory CD4+ T cells sorted from blood. Subset of the sample: CD45RA-negative fraction. The chain uses TRBV2 and TRBJ1-1; the D gene is possibly TRBD1 (6 bases). Here the CDR3 reads CASSLQGSNTEAFF. In nucleotides, the CDR3 is TGTGCCAGCAGTCTCCAGGGGTCTAACACTGAAGCTTTCTTT.